This record concerns one T cell receptor beta chain sequence. What it recognizes is unknown. Produced via immunoSEQ multiplex PCR; TCRdb's table is partial and in-frame only. The table has approximately 94,000 clones, around nine tenths seen once. This sample stems from a study of OX40 agonist ivuxolimab in advanced cancers. Across the study: Given to patients was ivuxolimab, an agonistic anti-OX40 (CD134) antibody. Regarding the study as a whole: With doses of 0.1 to 3.0 mg/kg, CD4+ and CD8+ blood T cells had undergone clonal expansion by week 6. Among the lowest levels of clonal expansion were found in partial responders at 0.1-3.0 mg/kg.

Patients were ineligible given autoimmune disease history or systemic immunosuppression. V was pared by 3 bases and J by 5 bases, with 9 bases between. This CDR3 spans 13 amino acids. Germline assignment: CDR1 LNHDA and CDR2 SQIVND (reference sequence). The clonotype comes from an adult with an advanced solid tumor such as melanoma, head and neck, liver or kidney cancer. Here the sequenced sample was CD4+ or CD8+ T cells sorted from blood, taken in a trial of the OX40 agonist ivuxolimab. This chain uses TRBV19 with TRBJ2-3; D is possibly TRBD1 (6 bases). CDR3 loop: CASSMFRGDTQYF. The DNA of the CDR3 is TGTGCCAGTAGTATGTTCAGGGGAGATACGCAGTATTTT.